This T cell receptor beta chain was recovered during a study of T cells after yellow fever vaccination. Study findings and constraints: Among all clonotypes, a small share was observed in both CD4 and CD8 compartments.

Trimming pared 8 bases from V and 7 bases from J, leaving 18 bases between. This CDR3 contains 13 residues. The authors made TCR cDNA by 5'RACE template switching, adding a universal primer site and UMIs. TCRdb re-called the 5' RACE reads with MiXCR, one entry per CDR3 protein. The data contain tens of thousands of distinct CDR3 sequences, about an eighth of them seen just once; the ten biggest clones take up about 26%. The receptor comes from a young man who received the YFV17D yellow fever vaccine. The V call is TRBV12-3 or TRBV12-4, the J call TRBJ2-7, with D possibly being TRBD1 or TRBD2 (5 bases each). Sequenced material: CD8+ T cells not binding an NS4B(214-222) dextramer, sorted from PBMCs, taken 20 to 25 days after the first yellow fever vaccination. The CDR3 protein is CASGKTGLWEQYF. The CDR3 DNA sequence: TGTGCCAGCGGTAAGACGGGGCTGTGGGAGCAGTACTTC.